Presented here are 7 T cell receptor beta chains from one specimen sequenced in a study of siplizumab effects on memory and regulatory T cells (dated by TCRdb to about 2019). The library was generated by the immunoSEQ multiplex PCR assay. TCRdb retrieved this table from immuneACCESS and kept in-frame rearrangements only. Not all clones are present; in checked studies, unresolved V genes account for under half, and no reason is known for the remainder. This sample is represented by about 62,000 clones; 79% of them were singletons. Approximately 0.4% of the sample goes to the ten largest clones. The sample was memory CD4+ T cells sorted from blood. What this sample's cell subset or site label stands for: unstimulated CD4+ memory T cells. These receptors all stem from a human donor in good health.

The J gene is TRBJ2-5, the V gene TRBV19; 8 nucleotides agree with TRBD2. V lost 5 bases, J lost 2 bases, and 1 base stayed unmatched. The CDR3 has 13 residues. The germline CDR1 and CDR2 sequences are LNHDA and SQIVND (reference sequence). The CDR3 DNA reads as TGTGCCAGTAGTCGGGGGGGGCAAGAGACCCAGTACTTC. Protein product: CASSRGGQETQYF.

The chain joins TRBV7-2 to TRBJ1-2, with TRBD1 as a possible D gene (5 bases). V shed 3 bases and J shed 8 bases, with 16 bases lying between them. Germline assignment: CDR1 SGHTA and CDR2 FQGNSA. CDR3 size: 14 residues. The CDR3 nucleotides read TGTGCCAGCAGCTTGAACCAGGGTTTTGGGGGCTACACCTTC. Translating gives CASSLNQGFGGYTF. The complete variable domain, with remaining parts taken from reference TRBV7-2 and TRBJ1-2, reads GAGVSQSPSNKVTEKGKDVELRCDPISGHTALYWYRQSLGQGLEFLIYFQGNSAPDKSGLPSDRFSAERTGGSVSTLTIQRTQQEDSAVYLCASSLNQGFGGYTFGSGTRLTVV.

This rearrangement joins TRBV6-6 to TRBJ1-5; D is uncertain. Per germline, CDR1 MNHNY and CDR2 SVGAGI (reference sequence). The CDR3 is 11 residues long. Trimming took off 8 bases at V and 6 bases at J, with 8 bases between the two ends. CDR3 nucleotides: TGTGCCAGCTCAGCGGGTCAGCCCCAGCATTTT. It codes for CASSAGQPQHF.

This chain joins TRBV5-1 and TRBJ2-7, with 7 bases identical to TRBD2. Trimming removed 0 bases from V and 2 bases from J; junction bases left unmatched: 8. CDR3 size: 16 residues. Germline CDR1 and CDR2: SGHRS and YFSETQ. Here the CDR3 reads CASSLVGGDRTYEQYF. CDR3 DNA sequence: TGCGCCAGCAGCTTGGTGGGAGGGGATAGGACCTACGAGCAGTACTTC.

CDR3 in amino acids: CAWSAGLKYYGYTF. The CDR3 DNA reads as TGTGCCTGGAGTGCGGGACTGAAGTACTATGGCTACACCTTC. The chain has TRBV30 and TRBJ1-2; the D gene is possibly TRBD1 (5 bases). The germline V gene encodes CDR1 GTSNPN and CDR2 SVGIG (reference sequence). With 1 base removed from V and 3 bases from J, the gap between germline ends came to 12 bases. The CDR3 runs to 14 residues.

This clone was found once. This chain uses TRBV5-1 with TRBJ2-1; 8 positions match TRBD2. The ends lost 6 bases at V and 0 bases at J; junction bases unmatched: 2. This CDR3 spans 14 amino acids. Germline assignment: CDR1 SGHRS and CDR2 YFSETQ. The CDR3 DNA reads as TGCGCCAGCACCGGGGGGGCCTCCTACAATGAGCAGTTCTTC. Translated, it gives CASTGGASYNEQFF. Full variable domain (outside the CDR3, taken from reference TRBV5-1 and TRBJ2-1): KAGVTQTPRYLIKTRGQQVTLSCSPISGHRSVSWYQQTPGQGLQFLFEYFSETQRNKGNFPGRFSGRQFSNSRSEMNVSTLELGDSALYLCASTGGASYNEQFFGPGTRLTVL.

The rearrangement uses TRBV5-4 and TRBJ2-1; no firm D call. The V gene's germline CDR1 is SGHNT and CDR2 YYREEE (reference sequence). The CDR3 contains 12 residues. V was trimmed by 2 bases and J by 7 bases, leaving 7 bases between them. DNA of the CDR3: TGTGCCAGCAGCTTAGACGGGAATGAGCAGTTCTTC. This gives the protein CASSLDGNEQFF.